This TCR beta chain was documented in a study of vaccination and CD4 T cells after COVID-19. The CDR3 extends over 14 amino acids. V lost 6 bases, J lost 2 bases, and 7 bases stayed unmatched. Germline V gene sequence: CDR1 SNHLY, CDR2 FYNNEI. Treatment denoted: roughly 11-day PBMC culture with coronavirus spike peptide pools or control peptides (ViraFEST assay). Pre-COVID-19 pandemic sampling (2011-2018) yielded the unexposed donor's CD4+ T cells. This clonotype has more than one count but fewer than ten. Its antigen is unidentified. Oncomine TCR Beta short-read sequencing was applied to DNA from cultured CD4+ T cells. MiXCR was run by TCRdb on the PCR reads, yielding one entry per CDR3 protein. The sample lists about 8,400 distinct CDR3 sequences, 45% occurring once.

The chain has TRBV2 and TRBJ2-7, with TRBD1 identical over 7 bases. This sequence originates from a human donor in good health. The sample comprised CD4+ T cells from blood, cultured in vitro. The CDR3 sequence: CASSRDSVTYEQYF. The CDR3 bases are TGTGCCAGCAGCCGGGACAGCGTCACCTACGAGCAGTACTTC.